This entry lists 5 T cell receptor beta chains sequenced from one sample in a study of cytomegalovirus exposure and HLA in healthy donors. 13 Jbeta primers and 60 Vbeta primers were used for the PCR. Here immunoSEQ multiplex PCR was the method, and the copy in TCRdb shows in-frame clones only, minus some. The sample consists of 200,000 or so clones, roughly 90% of them appearing once. The sequenced material came from PBMCs. Receptor source: a girl under three years old in good health and CMV-seronegative.

V is TRBV29-1 and J is TRBJ2-5; perhaps TRBD2 as D (5 bases). CDR1 and CDR2 from the germline V gene are SQVTM and ANQGSEA. Trimming took off 4 bases at V and 1 base at J, with 13 bases between the two ends. CDR3 length equals 14 residues. CDR3 region: CSVGTGNIQETQYF. For the CDR3, the DNA is TGCAGCGTTGGAACGGGGAACATCCAAGAGACCCAGTACTTC.

The rearrangement joins TRBV11-3 to TRBJ2-1, with 7 nucleotides matching TRBD1. The length of the CDR3 is 17 residues. Germline V gene lookup returns CDR1 SGHNT and CDR2 YENEEA. V gave up 6 bases and J gave up 4 bases; unmatched junction bases: 15. DNA for the CDR3: TGTGCCAGCAGTTTTGGGAGCCCCGGGACAGTTTACAATGAGCAGTTCTTC. It is translated as CASSFGSPGTVYNEQFF.

This chain joins TRBV30 and TRBJ1-2; D is unclear. Trimming took off 3 bases at V and 4 bases at J, with 6 bases between the two ends. Germline loops: CDR1 GTSNPN, CDR2 SVGIG (reference sequence). This CDR3 has 11 residues. The CDR3 DNA reads TGTGCCTGGAGCCCATTCTATGGCTACACCTTC. Residues: CAWSPFYGYTF.

The chain carries TRBV19 and TRBJ1-5; no firm D call. Per germline, CDR1 LNHDA and CDR2 SQIVND (reference sequence). The CDR3 totals 12 residues. Trimming took 9 bases from V and 3 from J, leaving 9 bases between them. CDR3 DNA sequence: TGTGCCAGCCAACATATCAATCAGCCCCAGCATTTT. Translation gives CASQHINQPQHF.

The sample holds a few counts of this clone. The rearrangement joins TRBV5-1 to TRBJ2-2; 13 bases are shared with TRBD2. CDR1 SGHRS and CDR2 YFSETQ come from the germline V gene. The CDR3 is 16 amino acids. Trimming took 1 base from V and 5 from J; bases not matched to a gene: 2. CDR3 sequence: CASSLWTSGGTGELFF. The CDR3 nucleotides read TGCGCCAGCAGCTTGTGGACTAGCGGGGGAACCGGGGAGCTGTTTTTT.